The clone carrying this T cell receptor (beta chain) was counted only a few times. No antigen is known for it. TCRdb ran MiXCR on the 5' RACE reads and lists one entry per CDR3 protein. This table has some 320,000 distinct CDR3 sequences, around 4.5% appearing once. This sample is part of a study of T cells after yellow fever vaccination. Findings and limits, study-wide: Some clonotypes were seen in both the CD4 and the CD8 compartments. These made up a small share and likely arose from convergent recombination.

The ends were cut back, 6 bases at V and 11 bases at J, with 20 bases in the middle. CDR1 and CDR2 from the germline V gene are MDHEN and SYDVKM. CDR3 length equals 14 residues. The sample here was PBMCs, taken 15 days after the yellow fever booster vaccination. The receptor comes from a man aged 18 to 29 who received the YFV17D yellow fever vaccine. The chain uses TRBV28 and TRBJ2-1, with a weak D call TRBD1 (5 bases). CDR3 in DNA: TGTGCCAGCAGACGAAGTTGGGGCCTGGGGAAGCAGTTCTTC. Its translation: CASRRSWGLGKQFF. The full variable domain, with the rest looked up from reference TRBV28 and TRBJ2-1, is DVKVTQSSRYLVKRTGEKVFLECVQDMDHENMFWYRQDPGLGLRLIYFSYDVKMKEKGDIPEGYSVSREKKERFSLILESASTNQTSMYLCASRRSWGLGKQFFGPGTRLTVL.